The rows below give T cell receptor beta chains drawn from one sample of a study of blood T cell repertoires in COVID-19. Sequenced by immunoSEQ multiplex PCR; TCRdb stores in-frame clones only, minus some. Seen here are around 160,000 clones, around 80% observed once, and the top ten hold about an eighth. Source material: peripheral blood. The receptors originated from a man in his fifties or sixties with active or convalescent COVID-19. The CDR3 runs from the conserved cysteine through the conserved F or W. The order of the fields is V gene, J gene, clone size, D gene, CDR3 length, CDR3 protein, CDR3 DNA. A D gene is named only where the DNA matches it firmly. Not all rows give a size; the values are once, few, many and, for expanded clones, a class.

TRBV12-1	TRBJ1-6	few	-	11	CASSLGQILHF	TGTGCCAGCAGCCTCGGACAGATACTCCACTTT
TRBV6-5	TRBJ2-3	-	-	14	CASRRLQGTDTQYF	TGTGCCAGCAGGCGGCTACAAGGAACGGATACGCAGTATTTT
TRBV5-6	TRBJ1-2	-	TRBD1	15	CASGTGTGGYYGYTF	TGTGCCAGCGGGACAGGGACAGGGGGCTACTATGGCTACACCTTC
TRBV12-3/TRBV12-4	TRBJ2-5	once	-	12	CASSPKRETQYF	TGTGCCAGCAGTCCGAAGCGTGAGACCCAGTACTTC
TRBV7-9	TRBJ2-1	few	TRBD2	16	CASSLSGGAPYNEQFF	TGTGCCAGCAGCTTATCGGGAGGGGCCCCCTACAATGAGCAGTTCTTC
TRBV7-2	TRBJ2-2	-	TRBD1	14	CASSIQGQAGELFF	TGTGCCAGCAGCATACAGGGACAGGCCGGGGAGCTGTTTTTT
TRBV7-3	TRBJ2-2	-	TRBD2	16	CASSPTSGRTTGELFF	TGTGCCAGCAGCCCGACTAGCGGGAGGACCACCGGGGAGCTGTTTTTT
TRBV19	TRBJ2-5	-	TRBD2	16	CASSSQAGTYQETQYF	TGTGCCAGTAGTTCCCAAGCGGGGACGTACCAAGAGACCCAGTACTTC
TRBV10-1	TRBJ2-1	-	-	16	CASSELQRQRNNEQFF	TGCGCCAGCAGTGAGTTACAGAGACAGAGGAACAATGAGCAGTTCTTC
TRBV29-1	TRBJ1-5	-	-	14	CSVVWAKGNQPQHF	TGCAGCGTTGTATGGGCCAAGGGGAATCAGCCCCAGCATTTT
TRBV4-2	TRBJ2-5	-	-	12	CASSQDRETQYF	TGTGCCAGCAGCCAAGATCGAGAGACCCAGTACTTC
TRBV19	TRBJ1-4	once	TRBD1	13	CASSMGQPGEVFF	TGTGCCAGTAGTATGGGACAGCCGGGCGAGGTGTTTTTT
TRBV5-4	TRBJ2-5	-	-	13	CASTPGKQETQYF	TGTGCCAGCACCCCAGGGAAACAAGAGACCCAGTACTTC
TRBV12-3/TRBV12-4	TRBJ1-2	-	-	12	CASNSGGYGYTF	TGTGCCAGCAACTCGGGGGGCTATGGCTACACCTTC
TRBV6-4	TRBJ2-3	-	TRBD2	17	CASSDRGLAGGPDTQYF	TGTGCCAGCAGTGACCGGGGACTAGCGGGAGGACCAGATACGCAGTATTTT
TRBV28	TRBJ2-1	-	TRBD2	12	CASGLAGEEQFF	TGTGCCAGCGGTCTAGCGGGAGAGGAGCAGTTCTTC
TRBV7-9	TRBJ1-4	few	-	14	CASSPTGTNEKLFF	TGTGCCAGCAGCCCGACGGGAACTAATGAAAAACTGTTTTTT
TRBV7-3	TRBJ2-7	-	-	14	CASSLKQGPYEQYF	TGTGCCAGCAGCTTAAAACAGGGCCCCTACGAGCAGTACTTC
TRBV27	TRBJ1-6	-	TRBD1	18	CASSPVTGVSSYNSPLHF	TGTGCCAGCAGTCCCGTGACAGGGGTTAGCTCCTATAATTCACCCCTCCACTTT
TRBV2	TRBJ2-3	-	-	16	CASSRTRPADFHTQYF	TGTGCCAGCAGCAGGACTCGACCGGCGGATTTTCATACGCAGTATTTT
TRBV6-5	TRBJ1-2	-	TRBD1	15	CASSPRTGANYGYTF	TGTGCCAGCAGTCCTAGGACAGGGGCTAACTATGGCTACACCTTC
TRBV2	TRBJ2-3	-	TRBD2	18	CASSVGLAASGGGDTQYF	TGTGCCAGCAGTGTGGGACTAGCGGCCTCGGGGGGGGGAGATACGCAGTATTTT
TRBV10-3	TRBJ1-2	-	-	12	CAIGRTEDGYTF	TGTGCCATCGGCCGGACAGAGGATGGCTACACCTTC
TRBV24-1	TRBJ2-3	-	-	14	CATSEDNARDTQYF	TGTGCCACCAGTGAGGACAACGCGCGGGATACGCAGTATTTT
TRBV12-5	TRBJ1-5	once	TRBD1	14	CASSQGAMSQPQHF	TGTGCTAGTTCACAGGGGGCAATGAGTCAGCCCCAGCATTTT
TRBV24-1	TRBJ2-6	-	TRBD1	18	CATSGPPGGATGANVLTF	TGTGCCACCAGTGGCCCCCCAGGGGGCGCGACTGGGGCCAACGTCCTGACTTTC
TRBV9	TRBJ2-2	-	-	15	CASSPLTTTDGELFF	TGTGCCAGCAGCCCCCTGACTACTACAGACGGGGAGCTGTTTTTT
TRBV7-6	TRBJ1-3	-	TRBD1	16	CASSSQTGNSGNTIYF	TGTGCCAGCAGCTCCCAGACAGGGAACTCTGGAAACACCATATATTTT
TRBV13	TRBJ2-2	-	-	15	CASSKEDYLSGELFF	TGTGCCAGCAGCAAAGAGGACTACCTTTCCGGGGAGCTGTTTTTT
TRBV4-1	TRBJ1-1	-	-	16	CASSRGRQAVNTEAFF	TGCGCCAGCAGCCGCGGTAGACAGGCCGTGAACACTGAAGCTTTCTTT
TRBV19	TRBJ2-6	-	TRBD1	18	CASSTYGTGRSGANVLTF	TGTGCCAGTAGTACTTACGGGACAGGACGCTCTGGGGCCAACGTCCTGACTTTC
TRBV5-5	TRBJ2-5	-	TRBD2	15	CASSLALTSGETQYF	TGTGCCAGCAGCTTGGCCCTTACTAGCGGGGAGACCCAGTACTTC
TRBV6-5	TRBJ2-1	-	TRBD2	12	CASRSGGTEQFF	TGTGCCAGCAGATCCGGGGGGACTGAGCAGTTCTTC
TRBV11-2	TRBJ2-1	-	TRBD2	15	CASSPRWEGSNEQFF	TGTGCCAGCAGCCCCCGTTGGGAGGGTTCCAATGAGCAGTTCTTC
TRBV28	TRBJ1-6	once	-	16	CASSFEGSSYNSPLHF	TGTGCCAGCAGTTTCGAAGGGAGCTCCTATAATTCACCCCTCCACTTT
TRBV28	TRBJ2-5	-	TRBD1	13	CASSSQGAGTQYF	TGTGCCAGCAGTTCACAGGGGGCGGGGACCCAGTACTTC
TRBV7-8	TRBJ2-7	-	TRBD2	15	CASSGGLAGFYEQYF	TGTGCCAGCAGCGGGGGACTAGCGGGATTCTACGAGCAGTACTTC
TRBV18	TRBJ2-6	-	-	18	CASSPPGLGAVGANVLTF	TGTGCCAGCTCACCACCCGGCCTGGGGGCGGTTGGGGCCAACGTCCTGACTTTC
TRBV28	TRBJ1-5	-	-	15	CASTLMGSAFQPQHF	TGTGCCAGCACCCTTATGGGCTCCGCGTTCCAGCCCCAGCATTTT
TRBV7-2	TRBJ2-7	few	TRBD2	15	CASSWGASGSVEQYF	TGTGCCAGCAGCTGGGGGGCTAGCGGGAGTGTCGAGCAGTACTTC
TRBV9	TRBJ2-1	-	TRBD2	15	CASSVGTSGANEQFF	TGTGCCAGCAGCGTAGGGACTAGCGGGGCCAATGAGCAGTTCTTC
TRBV27	TRBJ2-3	-	TRBD2	15	CASTRTSGSTDTQYF	TGTGCCAGCACCCGGACTAGCGGGAGCACAGATACGCAGTATTTT
TRBV7-3	TRBJ2-2	-	-	14	CASSQASGAGELFF	TGTGCCAGCAGCCAGGCCTCAGGGGCTGGGGAGCTGTTTTTT
TRBV5-4	TRBJ2-5	-	TRBD1	15	CASSLEGGRTETQYF	TGTGCCAGCAGCTTGGAAGGGGGCCGTACGGAGACCCAGTACTTC
TRBV28	TRBJ1-2	-	-	14	CASSLANRDYGYTF	TGTGCCAGCAGTTTAGCTAACAGGGACTATGGCTACACCTTC
TRBV18	TRBJ1-1	-	-	13	CASSPGANTEAFF	TGTGCCAGCTCACCAGGGGCGAACACTGAAGCTTTCTTT
TRBV5-1	TRBJ2-5	-	-	13	CASGGADQETQYF	TGCGCCAGCGGTGGGGCAGATCAAGAGACCCAGTACTTC
TRBV28	TRBJ1-2	few	-	12	CASSWGDSGYTF	TGTGCCAGCAGTTGGGGGGATAGTGGCTACACCTTC
TRBV6-2/TRBV6-3	TRBJ1-1	-	-	15	CASSYSKQSNTEAFF	TGTGCCAGCAGTTACTCGAAACAGTCGAACACTGAAGCTTTCTTT
TRBV19	TRBJ2-3	-	-	16	CASSRLLAQATDTQYF	TGTGCCAGTAGTAGGCTCCTCGCGCAGGCCACAGATACGCAGTATTTT
TRBV6-5	TRBJ1-1	-	TRBD1	14	CASSTVFRGLRAFF	TGTGCCAGCTCCACCGTATTCAGGGGGTTAAGAGCTTTCTTT
TRBV29-1	TRBJ1-1	-	TRBD1	14	CSVTRGLGVTEAFF	TGCAGCGTCACCAGGGGGCTCGGGGTAACTGAAGCTTTCTTT
TRBV9	TRBJ1-2	many	-	14	CASSVVATGGGYTF	TGTGCCAGCAGCGTAGTCGCTACGGGGGGAGGCTACACCTTC